Sequencing of this TCR beta chain was carried out in a study of T cells in Graves' hyperthyroidism and ophthalmopathy. V was clipped by 5 bases and J by 4 bases, with 21 bases between them. Germline CDR1 and CDR2: SEHNR and FQNEAQ (reference sequence). The CDR3 runs to 16 residues. In the case of this clonotype: The antigen is not known.

Whole-study results and caveats: Clonotypes that were expanded in thyroid above 0.001 mostly appeared in blood too.

Amplified TCR beta CDR3 regions derived from RNA transcripts. First-round RT-PCR of the TCR CDR3 relied on the HTBI primer set. TCRdb re-analysed the multiplex PCR reads in MiXCR, keeping a single row per CDR3 protein. The table records about 96,000 distinct CDR3 sequences, 51% of them present only once. Sample: blood. V usage is TRBV7-9 and J usage is TRBJ2-7, with D perhaps matching TRBD2 (7 bases). The receptor's source is a woman in her 40s with Graves' hyperthyroidism. CDR3 DNA sequence: TGTGCCAGCAGCGTGGTGGGGGCAGCGGGAATTTACGAGCAGTACTTC. Translating gives CASSVVGAAGIYEQYF.